This entry lists 16 T cell receptor beta chains sequenced from one sample in a study of blood T cell repertoires in COVID-19. The protocol was immunoSEQ multiplex PCR, while the TCRdb copy is restricted to in-frame clones and leaves out a portion. The sample holds about 160,000 clones, approximately 79% seen once. Sequencing input: peripheral blood. The receptors were gathered from an older woman with COVID-19, enrolled during active disease.

The chain uses TRBV14 and TRBJ1-2, with TRBD1 matching over 7 bases. CDR3 length: 13 residues. CDR1 and CDR2 from the germline V gene are SGHDN and FVKESK. V shed 3 bases, J shed 2 bases, and the junction held 0 bases outside the gene matches. The CDR3 region has the DNA TGTGCCAGCAGCCAGGGACAGAACTATGGCTACACCTTC. Amino acid sequence: CASSQGQNYGYTF.

The gene calls are TRBV5-4 and TRBJ1-1; 7 bases line up with TRBD1. V trimming: 3 bases; J trimming: 1 base; junction bases outside the gene matches: 12. CDR1 SGHNT and CDR2 YYREEE come from the germline V gene (reference sequence). This CDR3 is built from 17 residues. The CDR3 loop reads CASSYPAPPGGNTEAFF. CDR3 DNA: TGTGCCAGCAGCTACCCCGCTCCCCCAGGGGGGAACACTGAAGCTTTCTTT.

The chain links TRBV20-1 to TRBJ2-3; 8 bases are shared with TRBD2. Per the germline V gene, CDR1 is DFQATT and CDR2 is SNEGSKA (reference sequence). Losses at the gene ends were 3 bases for V and 4 bases for J; bases not matched to a gene: 9. The CDR3 contains 15 residues. CDR3 loop: CSASEAGGRSDTQYF. CDR3 DNA sequence: TGCAGTGCTAGTGAGGCGGGGGGACGATCAGATACGCAGTATTTT.

This chain links TRBV28 with TRBJ2-2; D is perhaps TRBD2 (5 bases). The CDR3 length is 15 residues. Looked up from germline, CDR1 is MDHEN and CDR2 is SYDVKM. The V end was cut by 4 bases, the J end by 1 base, with 10 bases between. CDR3 nucleotides: TGTGCCAGCAGTTGGCCAGCGGTGAACACCGGGGAGCTGTTTTTT. Protein: CASSWPAVNTGELFF.

The CDR3 nucleotides read TGTGCCAGCAGCTTATACCCCGGAGCAGATACGCAGTATTTT. Residues: CASSLYPGADTQYF. This rearrangement joins TRBV7-2 to TRBJ2-3, with D hard to call. In germline, CDR1 is SGHTA, CDR2 FQGNSA. Trimming stripped 2 bases from V and 4 bases from J, with 10 bases between. The CDR3 length is 14 residues. The variable domain in full, with the rest retrieved from reference TRBV7-2 and TRBJ2-3, is GAGVSQSPSNKVTEKGKDVELRCDPISGHTALYWYRQSLGQGLEFLIYFQGNSAPDKSGLPSDRFSAERTGGSVSTLTIQRTQQEDSAVYLCASSLYPGADTQYFGPGTRLTVL.

This chain uses TRBV7-9 with TRBJ1-2; maybe TRBD1 (6 bases). The CDR3 loop spans 16 amino acids. Germline CDR1 is SEHNR and CDR2 is FQNEAQ (reference sequence). Trimming removed 4 bases from V and 8 bases from J, with 23 bases in between. DNA for the CDR3: TGTGCCAGCAGCTCGTGGACAGCTTCACCCTCGGAGGGCTACACCTTC. This sequence encodes CASSSWTASPSEGYTF. Based on the CDR3 plus reference TRBV7-9 and TRBJ1-2, the full variable domain is DTGVSQNPRHKITKRGQNVTFRCDPISEHNRLYWYRQTLGQGPEFLTYFQNEAQLEKSRLLSDRFSAERPKGSFSTLEIQRTEQGDSAMYLCASSSWTASPSEGYTFGSGTRLTVV.

The chain recombines TRBV7-3 with TRBJ2-2; D uncertain. The V gene lost 3 bases and the J gene lost 3 bases, with 8 bases spanning the gap. CDR3 length: 14 residues. Looked up from germline, CDR1 is SGHTA and CDR2 is FQGTGA. Here the CDR3 DNA reads TGTGCCAGCAGCTTTAACCGGGACACCGGGGAGCTGTTTTTT. This translates into CASSFNRDTGELFF.

The chain uses TRBV28 and TRBJ2-4; weak D call: TRBD2 (5 bases). Trimming removed 3 bases from V and 7 bases from J, with 13 bases in between. The germline gives CDR1 MDHEN, CDR2 SYDVKM. The CDR3 runs to 14 residues. The CDR3 coding sequence is TGTGCCAGCAGTTTTGCGGGCCCAAGGAACATTCAGTACTTC. This encodes CASSFAGPRNIQYF.

The chain combines TRBV7-8 with TRBJ2-2; 8 nucleotides align to TRBD2. J lost 4 bases, V lost 2 bases, and 3 bases had no gene match. Looked up from germline, CDR1 is SGHVS and CDR2 is FQNEAQ. The CDR3 spans 15 residues. This CDR3 reads CASSLIREGTGELFF. Here the CDR3 DNA reads TGTGCCAGCAGCTTAATTCGGGAGGGCACCGGGGAGCTGTTTTTT. Complete variable domain (other parts from reference TRBV7-8 and TRBJ2-2): GAGVSQSPRYKVAKRGQDVALRCDPISGHVSLFWYQQALGQGPEFLTYFQNEAQLDKSGLPSDRFFAERPEGSVSTLKIQRTQQEDSAVYLCASSLIREGTGELFFGEGSRLTVL.

This clone was recorded only once. This chain links TRBV28 with TRBJ2-5, with 7 bases that match TRBD1. The CDR3 runs 15 residues. The V and J ends lost 8 bases and 1 base, in that order; junction bases with no gene match: 10. The germline V gene has CDR1 MDHEN and CDR2 SYDVKM. CDR3 nucleotide sequence: TGTGCCAGCCAATTACCCTCAGGGGGCCAAGAGACCCAGTACTTC. Translation: CASQLPSGGQETQYF. Full variable domain (rest looked up from reference TRBV28 and TRBJ2-5): DVKVTQSSRYLVKRTGEKVFLECVQDMDHENMFWYRQDPGLGLRLIYFSYDVKMKEKGDIPEGYSVSREKKERFSLILESASTNQTSMYLCASQLPSGGQETQYFGPGTRLLVL.

The CDR3 sequence is CASSPGGQRNQPQHF. The DNA of the CDR3 is TGTGCCAGCAGCCCCGGGGGACAGCGGAATCAGCCCCAGCATTTT. This chain joins TRBV7-2 and TRBJ1-5; 7 bases are a match to TRBD1. The CDR3 extends over 15 amino acids. The V gene's germline CDR1 is SGHTA and CDR2 FQGNSA. V lost 5 bases and J lost 4; bases outside the gene matches: 8.

As to this clone: Given a much more abundant clone one base away, this may be a read error. The rearrangement joins TRBV11-2 to TRBJ2-1, with 13 nucleotides matching TRBD2. V lost 1 base, J lost 1 base, and 1 base stayed unmatched. The CDR3 covers 17 residues. The germline gives CDR1 SGHAT, CDR2 FQNNGV. The CDR3 DNA reads as TGTGCCAGCAGCTTAGGGACTAGCGGGGGATCCTACAATGAGCAGTTCTTC. This gives the protein CASSLGTSGGSYNEQFF.

CDR3 protein: CASSLKNSTKPPYEQYV. CDR3 coding DNA: TGTGCCAGCAGCTTAAAGAACAGTACGAAGCCCCCCTACGAGCAGTACGTC. The chain uses TRBV7-3 and TRBJ2-7; D not certain. Germline V gene sequence: CDR1 SGHTA, CDR2 FQGTGA. The V gene lost 1 base and the J gene lost 2 bases, with 18 bases spanning the gap. This CDR3 is 17 amino acids long.

This clone came up once. This sequence joins TRBV10-3 and TRBJ2-1; TRBD1 matches at 10 bases. J gave up 6 bases and V 6 bases, and 5 bases lay outside the gene matches. The CDR3 has 14 residues. From germline, CDR1 is ENHRY and CDR2 SYGVKD. CDR3 in DNA: TGTGCCATCAGCCCGGACAGGGGGATCAATGAGCAGTTCTTC. Translating gives CAISPDRGINEQFF.

This clone came up a few times. V usage is TRBV10-1 and J usage is TRBJ1-1; D perhaps matches TRBD1 (6 bases). The CDR3 totals 15 residues. CDR1 is WNHNN and CDR2 is SYGVQD in the germline V gene (reference sequence). Trimming took off 0 bases at V and 7 bases at J, with 15 bases between the two ends. Here the CDR3 DNA reads TGCGCCAGCAGTGAGTCCAGGATTGGGGGCCTTGAAGCTTTCTTT. Protein sequence: CASSESRIGGLEAFF.

This chain joins TRBV12-3 or TRBV12-4 and TRBJ1-1; D remains unclear. Trimming removed 6 bases at V and 0 bases at J, with 5 bases between. The CDR3 loop spans 12 amino acids. Here the CDR3 reads CASSFMNTEAFF. CDR3 nucleotides: TGTGCCAGCAGCTTTATGAACACTGAAGCTTTCTTT.